These T cell receptor beta chains were read from a single sample in a study of T cells after posttransplantation cyclophosphamide. Method: immunoSEQ multiplex PCR; TCRdb's copy keeps in-frame clones and lacks some. The sample is made up of about 40,000 clones, none counted only once. Source material: PBMCs. Receptor source: a man younger than 40 in good health and a related stem cell transplant donor. Both conserved end residues are part of each CDR3. D genes are given only for firm matches. The size field reads once, few or many counts, or a class when the clone is expanded.

j_call v_call d_call clone_size cdr3_nt cdr3_aa
TRBJ2-1 TRBV18 TRBD2 many TGTGCCAGCTCACCGCGACCGACCCGGGGGGGAGACAATGAGCAGTTCTTC CASSPRPTRGGDNEQFF
TRBJ2-1 TRBV7-3 TRBD1 many TGTGCCAGCAGCTTCGACAGGGGATCAGGTGAGCAGTTCTTC CASSFDRGSGEQFF
TRBJ1-2 TRBV9 . many TGTGCCAGCAGCGTAGAGGGGATCTATGGCTACACCTTC CASSVEGIYGYTF
TRBJ2-7 TRBV5-4 TRBD2 many TGTGCCAGCAGCCCCCTGCGCCTAGCGGGGGGGCCCCACGAGCAGTACTTC CASSPLRLAGGPHEQYF
TRBJ2-3 TRBV11-2 TRBD2 few TGTGCCAGCAGCTTAGATTTGCGGGGGGGAAGTACGCAGTATTTT CASSLDLRGGSTQYF
TRBJ2-1 TRBV7-7 . many TGTGCTAGCAGCGTACAAAGGAGAGGGTCCTACAATGAGCAGTTCTTC CASSVQRRGSYNEQFF
TRBJ2-7 TRBV9 TRBD2 many TGTGCCAGCAGCGTAGCTTCTAGCGGGGGGCTGGGGTACGAGCAGTACTTC CASSVASSGGLGYEQYF
TRBJ1-3 TRBV6-6 . many TGTGCCAGCAGTTACGGGGGACTCGGAAACACCATATATTTT CASSYGGLGNTIYF
TRBJ1-2 TRBV9 TRBD1 many TGTGCCAGCAGCTATAGACAGGGCAGGGATGGCTACACCTTC CASSYRQGRDGYTF
TRBJ1-1 TRBV6-5 TRBD1 many TGTGCCAGCAGTTACGGAGGACAGGCGGGTACGACTGAAGCTTTCTTT CASSYGGQAGTTEAFF
TRBJ2-2 TRBV5-1 . many TGCGCCAGCAGCAAGAACCCAGGGGCCACCGGGGAGCTGTTTTTT CASSKNPGATGELFF